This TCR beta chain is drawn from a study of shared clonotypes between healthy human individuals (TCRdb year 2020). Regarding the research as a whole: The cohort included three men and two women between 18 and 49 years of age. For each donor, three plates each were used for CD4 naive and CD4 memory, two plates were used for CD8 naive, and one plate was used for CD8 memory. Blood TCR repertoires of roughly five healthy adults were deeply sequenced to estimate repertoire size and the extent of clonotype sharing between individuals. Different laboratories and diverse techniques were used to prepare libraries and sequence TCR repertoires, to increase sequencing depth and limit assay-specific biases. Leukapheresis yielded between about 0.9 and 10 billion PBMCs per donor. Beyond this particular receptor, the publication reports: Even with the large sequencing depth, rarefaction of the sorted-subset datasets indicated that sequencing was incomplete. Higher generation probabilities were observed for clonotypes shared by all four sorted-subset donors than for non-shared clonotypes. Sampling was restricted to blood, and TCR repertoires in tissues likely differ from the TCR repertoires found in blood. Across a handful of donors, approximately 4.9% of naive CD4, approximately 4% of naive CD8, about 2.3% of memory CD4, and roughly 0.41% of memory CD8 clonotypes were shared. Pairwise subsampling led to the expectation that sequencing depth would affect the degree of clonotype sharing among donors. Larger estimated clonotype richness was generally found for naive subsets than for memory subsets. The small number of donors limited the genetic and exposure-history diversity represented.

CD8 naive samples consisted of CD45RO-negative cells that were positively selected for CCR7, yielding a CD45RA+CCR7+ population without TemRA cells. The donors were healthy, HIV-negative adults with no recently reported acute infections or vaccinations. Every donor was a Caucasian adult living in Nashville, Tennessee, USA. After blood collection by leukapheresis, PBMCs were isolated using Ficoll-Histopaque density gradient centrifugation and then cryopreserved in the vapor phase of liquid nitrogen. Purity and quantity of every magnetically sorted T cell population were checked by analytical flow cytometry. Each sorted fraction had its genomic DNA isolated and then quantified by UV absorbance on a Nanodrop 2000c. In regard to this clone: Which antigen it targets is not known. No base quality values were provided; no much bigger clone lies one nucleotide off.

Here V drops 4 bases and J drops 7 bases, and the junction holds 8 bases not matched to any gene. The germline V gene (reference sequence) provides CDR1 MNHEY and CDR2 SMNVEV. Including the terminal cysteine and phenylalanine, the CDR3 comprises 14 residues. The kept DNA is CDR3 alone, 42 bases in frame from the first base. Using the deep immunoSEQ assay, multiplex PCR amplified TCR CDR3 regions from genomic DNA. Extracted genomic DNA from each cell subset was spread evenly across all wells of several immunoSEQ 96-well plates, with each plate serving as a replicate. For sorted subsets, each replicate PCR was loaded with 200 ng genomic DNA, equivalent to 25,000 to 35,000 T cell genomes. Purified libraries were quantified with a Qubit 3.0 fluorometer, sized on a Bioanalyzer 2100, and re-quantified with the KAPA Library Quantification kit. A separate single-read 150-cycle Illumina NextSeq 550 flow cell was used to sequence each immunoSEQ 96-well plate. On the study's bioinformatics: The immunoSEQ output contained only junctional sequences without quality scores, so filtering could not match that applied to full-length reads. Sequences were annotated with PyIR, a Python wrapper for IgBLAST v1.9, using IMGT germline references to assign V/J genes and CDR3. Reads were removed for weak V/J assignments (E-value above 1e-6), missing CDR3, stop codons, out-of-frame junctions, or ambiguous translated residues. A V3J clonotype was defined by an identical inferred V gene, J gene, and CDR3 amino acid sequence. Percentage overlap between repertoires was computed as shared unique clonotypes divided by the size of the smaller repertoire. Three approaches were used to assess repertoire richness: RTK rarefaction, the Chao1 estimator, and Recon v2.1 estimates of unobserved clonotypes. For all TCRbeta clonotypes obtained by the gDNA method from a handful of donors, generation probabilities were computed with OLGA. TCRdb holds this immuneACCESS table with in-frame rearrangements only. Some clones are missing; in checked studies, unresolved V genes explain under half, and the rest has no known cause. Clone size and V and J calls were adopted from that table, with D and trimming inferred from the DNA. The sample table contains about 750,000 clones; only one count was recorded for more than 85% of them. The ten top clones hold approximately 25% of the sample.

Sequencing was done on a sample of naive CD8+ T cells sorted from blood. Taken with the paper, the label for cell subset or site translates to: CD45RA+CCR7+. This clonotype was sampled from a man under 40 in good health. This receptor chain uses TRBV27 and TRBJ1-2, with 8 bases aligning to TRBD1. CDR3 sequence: CASSSLQGGGGYTF. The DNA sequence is TGTGCCAGCAGTTCGCTACAGGGGGGGGGTGGCTACACCTTC.